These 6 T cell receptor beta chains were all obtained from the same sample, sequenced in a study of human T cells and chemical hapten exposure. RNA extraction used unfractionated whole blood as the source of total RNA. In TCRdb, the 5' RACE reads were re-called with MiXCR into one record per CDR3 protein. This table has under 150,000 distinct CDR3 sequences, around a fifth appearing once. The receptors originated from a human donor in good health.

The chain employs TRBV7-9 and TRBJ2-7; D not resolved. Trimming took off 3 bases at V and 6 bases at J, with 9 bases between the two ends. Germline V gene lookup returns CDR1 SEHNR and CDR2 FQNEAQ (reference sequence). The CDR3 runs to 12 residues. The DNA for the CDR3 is TGTGCCAGCAGCTTGTCCAAAGGCGAGCAGTACTTC. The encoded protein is CASSLSKGEQYF.

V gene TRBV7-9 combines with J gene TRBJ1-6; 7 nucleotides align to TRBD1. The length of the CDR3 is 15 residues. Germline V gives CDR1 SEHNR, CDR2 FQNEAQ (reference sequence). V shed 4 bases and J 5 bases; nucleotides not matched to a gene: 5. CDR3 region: CASSSTGTDNSPLHF. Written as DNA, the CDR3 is TGTGCCAGCAGCTCGACCGGGACAGATAATTCACCCCTCCACTTT.

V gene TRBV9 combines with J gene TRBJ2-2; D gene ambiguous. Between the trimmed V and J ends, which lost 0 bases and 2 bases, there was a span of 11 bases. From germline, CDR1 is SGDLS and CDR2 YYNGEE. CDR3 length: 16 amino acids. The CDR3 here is CASSVAHKANTGELFF. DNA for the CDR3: TGTGCCAGCAGCGTAGCGCATAAGGCTAACACCGGGGAGCTGTTTTTT.

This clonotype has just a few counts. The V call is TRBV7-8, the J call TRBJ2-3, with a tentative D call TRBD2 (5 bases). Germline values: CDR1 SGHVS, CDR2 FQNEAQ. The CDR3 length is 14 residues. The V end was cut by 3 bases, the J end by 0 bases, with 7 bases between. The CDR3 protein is CASSLRLSTDTQYF. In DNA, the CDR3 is TGTGCCAGCAGCTTGCGACTAAGCACAGATACGCAGTATTTT.

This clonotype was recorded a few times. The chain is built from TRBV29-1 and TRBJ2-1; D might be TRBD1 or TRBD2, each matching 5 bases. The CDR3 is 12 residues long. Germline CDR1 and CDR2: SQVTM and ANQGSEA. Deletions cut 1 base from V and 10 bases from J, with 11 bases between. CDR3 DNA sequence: TGCAGCGTTGAAGGGGGGAAATACGAGCAGTTCTTC. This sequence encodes CSVEGGKYEQFF.

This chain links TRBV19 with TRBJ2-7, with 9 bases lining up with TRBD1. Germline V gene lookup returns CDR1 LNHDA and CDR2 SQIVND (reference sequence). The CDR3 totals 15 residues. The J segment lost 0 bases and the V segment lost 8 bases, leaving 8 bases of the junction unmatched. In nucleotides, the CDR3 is TGTGCCAGTCGGCCGGGACAGGGAAGCTCCTACGAGCAGTACTTC. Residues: CASRPGQGSSYEQYF.